A selection of T cell receptor beta chains follows, all from one sample in a study of control samples from healthy donors and cancer patients. This table comes from immunoSEQ multiplex PCR, and its TCRdb copy is limited to in-frame clones, with some not included. The sample consists of about 140,000 clones, 88% of them appearing once. Input material: blood. The source of these receptors is a man between 18 and 29 years old in good health. The CDR3 runs from the conserved cysteine through the conserved F or W. The D gene is left open where the match is weak. Not all rows give a size; the values are once, few, many and, for expanded clones, a class.

TRBV3-1/TRBV3-2	TRBJ2-7	once	.	CASSQAAAGWAYEQYF	TGTGCCAGCAGCCAAGCCGCCGCGGGATGGGCCTACGAGCAGTACTTC
TRBV5-3	TRBJ2-7	.	.	CARSMPPDSYEQYF	TGTGCCAGAAGCATGCCCCCAGATTCCTACGAGCAGTACTTC
TRBV9	TRBJ2-1	.	.	CASARGDHGFDEQFF	TGTGCCAGCGCCAGGGGGGACCATGGGTTTGATGAGCAGTTCTTC
TRBV7-9	TRBJ2-1	.	.	CASSSSLAGTGEQFF	TGTGCCAGCAGCTCAAGTCTAGCAGGGACGGGGGAGCAGTTCTTC
TRBV3-1/TRBV3-2	TRBJ1-5	few	.	CASSQGRNQPQHF	TGTGCCAGCAGCCAAGGTCGGAATCAGCCCCAGCATTTT
TRBV7-2	TRBJ2-3	.	TRBD2	CASSPGGGRTDTQYF	TGTGCCAGCAGCCCCGGGGGGGGGCGGACAGATACGCAGTATTTT
TRBV5-1	TRBJ2-3	.	TRBD2	CASSLDASGGSFTQYF	TGCGCCAGCAGCTTGGACGCTAGCGGGGGCTCATTTACGCAGTATTTT
TRBV11-3	TRBJ2-7	.	TRBD1	CASRPGQGPHEQYF	TGTGCCAGCAGACCGGGACAGGGACCCCACGAGCAGTACTTC
TRBV15	TRBJ2-7	.	.	CATSRAASYEQYF	TGTGCCACCAGCAGGGCGGCCTCCTACGAGCAGTACTTC
TRBV29-1	TRBJ2-5	.	.	CSVGFGPRGETQYF	TGCAGCGTTGGGTTCGGCCCCCGAGGGGAGACCCAGTACTTC
TRBV6-5	TRBJ1-2	.	.	CASSYSFSYGYTF	TGTGCCAGCAGTTACTCTTTCTCCTATGGCTACACCTTC
TRBV6-2/TRBV6-3	TRBJ2-6	.	.	CASSYLGAATFRSSGANVLTF	TGTGCCAGCAGTTACTTGGGGGCGGCAACGTTCAGAAGCTCTGGGGCCAACGTCCTGACTTTC
TRBV5-6	TRBJ1-2	few	.	CASSFDEYGYTF	TGTGCCAGCAGCTTTGATGAATATGGCTACACCTTC
TRBV15	TRBJ1-4	.	.	CATSRVRNEKLFF	TGTGCCACCAGCAGGGTCCGTAATGAAAAACTGTTTTTT
TRBV15	TRBJ1-6	.	TRBD1	CATSPEILGTAGTSSYNSPLHF	TGTGCCACCAGCCCAGAGATCTTAGGGACAGCCGGAACGAGCTCCTATAATTCACCCCTCCACTTT
TRBV6-5	TRBJ2-2	.	TRBD1	CASRRQGANTGELFF	TGTGCCAGCAGGAGACAGGGGGCGAACACCGGGGAGCTGTTTTTT
TRBV5-1	TRBJ1-6	.	TRBD1	CASSSSTGVMDSPLHF	TGCGCCAGCAGCTCTTCGACAGGGGTAATGGATTCACCCCTCCACTTT
TRBV7-2	TRBJ1-1	.	TRBD1	CASSYRGPSSNTEAFF	TGTGCCAGCAGCTACAGGGGTCCATCATCGAACACTGAAGCTTTCTTT
TRBV5-1	TRBJ2-2	.	.	CASSLTGILEGGELFF	TGCGCCAGCAGCTTGACGGGAATTCTCGAAGGGGGGGAGCTGTTTTTT
TRBV6-2/TRBV6-3	TRBJ2-1	.	TRBD1	CASSYPGTGGSVSSYNEQFF	TGTGCCAGCAGTTATCCCGGGACAGGGGGTTCTGTAAGCTCCTACAATGAGCAGTTCTTC
TRBV2	TRBJ2-7	once	.	CASRDRDLYEQYF	TGTGCCAGCAGGGATCGTGACCTCTACGAGCAGTACTTC
TRBV7-3	TRBJ1-2	.	TRBD1	CASSVSGTGDRGYTF	TGTGCCAGCAGCGTCTCCGGGACAGGGGACCGTGGCTACACCTTC
TRBV7-6	TRBJ2-5	.	.	CASSFRGNQETQYF	TGTGCCAGCAGCTTCCGCGGGAATCAAGAGACCCAGTACTTC
TRBV3-1/TRBV3-2	TRBJ2-3	.	.	CASSQLLALPTDTQYF	TGTGCCAGCAGCCAACTTTTAGCGCTCCCCACAGATACGCAGTATTTT
TRBV9	TRBJ1-1	.	TRBD1	CASSVVGTGGAFF	TGTGCCAGCAGCGTAGTCGGGACAGGGGGAGCTTTCTTT
TRBV6-1	TRBJ1-2	.	.	CASSEQDGYTF	TGTGCCAGCAGTGAACAGGATGGCTACACCTTC
TRBV9	TRBJ1-6	.	.	CASSPRGGGKYSPLHF	TGTGCCAGCAGCCCCAGGGGAGGAGGGAAGTATTCACCCCTCCACTTT
TRBV5-1	TRBJ2-7	.	.	CASSSDLGPNEQYF	TGCGCCAGCAGCTCGGACCTGGGGCCGAACGAGCAGTACTTC
TRBV4-3	TRBJ1-5	.	.	CASSQDSRGNQPQHF	TGCGCCAGCAGCCAAGATTCCCGCGGCAATCAGCCCCAGCATTTT
TRBV5-1	TRBJ2-2	.	.	CASSGRGWNTGELFF	TGCGCCAGCAGCGGCAGGGGTTGGAACACCGGGGAGCTGTTTTTT
TRBV6-5	TRBJ1-1	.	.	CASSYDGWNTEAFF	TGTGCCAGCAGTTACGACGGTTGGAACACTGAAGCTTTCTTT
TRBV6-5	TRBJ1-1	many	.	CASRNGGAHEAFF	TGTGCCAGCAGAAACGGAGGGGCCCATGAAGCTTTCTTT
TRBV4-3	TRBJ1-2	.	.	CAGSQEVSINYGYTF	TGCGCCGGCAGCCAAGAAGTCAGTATAAACTATGGCTACACCTTC
TRBV5-8	TRBJ1-1	.	.	CASSPDARNTEAFF	TGTGCCAGCAGCCCCGACGCTCGGAACACTGAAGCTTTCTTT
TRBV4-2	TRBJ2-5	.	TRBD2	CASSQLTSGGDKETQYF	TGTGCCAGCAGCCAACTCACTAGCGGGGGGGATAAAGAGACCCAGTACTTC
TRBV7-3	TRBJ1-1	.	.	CASSERGHTEAFF	TGTGCCAGCAGCGAAAGGGGACACACTGAAGCTTTCTTT
TRBV21-1	TRBJ1-1	.	.	CASSKVPGFDTEAFF	TGTGCCAGCAGCAAAGTTCCGGGTTTTGACACTGAAGCTTTCTTT
TRBV27	TRBJ2-2	.	TRBD1	CASRRTGAGELFF	TGTGCCAGCAGACGGACAGGGGCCGGGGAGCTGTTTTTT
TRBV7-2	TRBJ2-7	.	.	CASSLALVPNYEQYF	TGTGCCAGCAGCTTAGCCCTAGTTCCCAACTACGAGCAGTACTTC
TRBV7-9	TRBJ2-5	.	.	CASSLTGPSSETQYF	TGTGCCAGCAGCTTAACCGGGCCCTCCTCCGAGACCCAGTACTTC
TRBV30	TRBJ1-1	.	.	CAGTVFRTEAFF	TGTGCTGGAACTGTGTTCCGGACTGAAGCTTTCTTT
TRBV6-1	TRBJ2-7	.	.	CASSEPGISYEQYF	TGTGCCAGCAGTGAGCCCGGGATCTCCTACGAGCAGTACTTC
TRBV5-1	TRBJ2-7	.	.	CASTNGVASGEQYF	TGCGCCAGCACCAACGGAGTGGCCTCGGGGGAGCAGTACTTC
TRBV7-9	TRBJ1-6	.	.	CASNRVNNSPLHF	TGTGCCAGCAACCGGGTCAATAATTCACCCCTCCACTTT
TRBV18	TRBJ1-6	.	.	CASSPTTGNSPLHF	TGTGCCAGCTCCCCTACTACAGGGAATTCACCCCTCCACTTT
TRBV2	TRBJ2-7	.	.	CASRPQPYEQYF	TGTGCCAGCAGACCCCAACCCTACGAACAGTACTTC
TRBV4-3	TRBJ2-1	.	TRBD2	CASSQLTAGSEQFF	TGCGCCAGCAGCCAACTTACAGCGGGGAGTGAGCAGTTCTTC